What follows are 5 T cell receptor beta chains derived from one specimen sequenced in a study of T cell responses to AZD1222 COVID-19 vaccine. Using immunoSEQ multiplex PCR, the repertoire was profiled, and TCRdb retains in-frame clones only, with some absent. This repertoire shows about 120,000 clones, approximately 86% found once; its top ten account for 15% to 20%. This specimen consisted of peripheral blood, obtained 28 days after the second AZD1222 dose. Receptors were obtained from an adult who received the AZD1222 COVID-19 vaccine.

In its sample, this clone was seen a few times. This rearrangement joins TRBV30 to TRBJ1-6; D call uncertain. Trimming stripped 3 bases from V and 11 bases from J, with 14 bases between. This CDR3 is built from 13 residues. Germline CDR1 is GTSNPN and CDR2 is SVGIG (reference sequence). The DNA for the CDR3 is TGTGCCTGGAGCAGCCGCCCAGGAGCACCCCTCCACTTT. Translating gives CAWSSRPGAPLHF. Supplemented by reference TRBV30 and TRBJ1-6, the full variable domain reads SQTIHQWPATLVQPVGSPLSLECTVEGTSNPNLYWYRQAAGRGLQLLFYSVGIGQISSEVPQNLSASRPQDRQFILSSKKLLLSDSGFYLCAWSSRPGAPLHFGNGTRLTVT.

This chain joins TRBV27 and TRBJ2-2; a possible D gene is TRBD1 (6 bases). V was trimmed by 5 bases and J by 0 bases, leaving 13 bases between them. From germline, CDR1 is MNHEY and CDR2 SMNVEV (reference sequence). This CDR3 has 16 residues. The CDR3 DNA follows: TGTGCCAGCAGTCAGCTCGGGACAACGAACACCGGGGAGCTGTTTTTT. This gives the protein CASSQLGTTNTGELFF.

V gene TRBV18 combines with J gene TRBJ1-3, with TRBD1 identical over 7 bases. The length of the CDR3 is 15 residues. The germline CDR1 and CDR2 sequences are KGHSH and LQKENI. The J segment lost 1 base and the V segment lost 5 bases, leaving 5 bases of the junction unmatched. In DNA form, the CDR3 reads TGTGCCAGCTCAGGGACAGTGCAGTCTGGAAACACCATATATTTT. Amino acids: CASSGTVQSGNTIYF.

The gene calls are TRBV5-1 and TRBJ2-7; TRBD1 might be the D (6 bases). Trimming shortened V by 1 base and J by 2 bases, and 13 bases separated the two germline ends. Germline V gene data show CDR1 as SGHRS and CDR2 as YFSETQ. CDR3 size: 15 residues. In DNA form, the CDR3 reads TGCGCCAGCAGCTTGAAACCCGCAGGGGCCTACGAGCAGTACTTC. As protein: CASSLKPAGAYEQYF. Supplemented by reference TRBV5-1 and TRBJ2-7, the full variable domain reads KAGVTQTPRYLIKTRGQQVTLSCSPISGHRSVSWYQQTPGQGLQFLFEYFSETQRNKGNFPGRFSGRQFSNSRSEMNVSTLELGDSALYLCASSLKPAGAYEQYFGPGTRLTVT.

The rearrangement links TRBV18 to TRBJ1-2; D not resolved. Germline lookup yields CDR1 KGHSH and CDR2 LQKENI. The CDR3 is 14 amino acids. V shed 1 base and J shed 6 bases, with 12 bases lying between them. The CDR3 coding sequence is TGTGCCAGCTCACCACTTTCAGGCATGGATGGCTACACCTTC. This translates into CASSPLSGMDGYTF.